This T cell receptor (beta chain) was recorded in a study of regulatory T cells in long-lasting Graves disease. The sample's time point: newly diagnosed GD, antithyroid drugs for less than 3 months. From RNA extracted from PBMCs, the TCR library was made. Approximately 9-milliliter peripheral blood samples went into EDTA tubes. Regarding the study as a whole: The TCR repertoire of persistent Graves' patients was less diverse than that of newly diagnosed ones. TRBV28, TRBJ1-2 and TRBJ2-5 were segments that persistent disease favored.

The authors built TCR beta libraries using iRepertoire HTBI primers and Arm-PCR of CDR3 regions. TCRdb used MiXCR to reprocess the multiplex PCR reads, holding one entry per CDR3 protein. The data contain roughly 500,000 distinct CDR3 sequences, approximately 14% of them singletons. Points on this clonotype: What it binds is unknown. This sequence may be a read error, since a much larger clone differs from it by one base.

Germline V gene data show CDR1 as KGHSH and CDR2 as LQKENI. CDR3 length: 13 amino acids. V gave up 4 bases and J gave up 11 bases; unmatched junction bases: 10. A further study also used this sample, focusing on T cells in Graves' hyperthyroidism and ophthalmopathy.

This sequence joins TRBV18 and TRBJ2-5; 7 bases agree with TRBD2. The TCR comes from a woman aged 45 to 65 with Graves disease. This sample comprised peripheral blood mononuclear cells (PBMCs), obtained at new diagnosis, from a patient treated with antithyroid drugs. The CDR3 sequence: CASSLRLADEQYF. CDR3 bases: TGTGCCAGCTCACTACGACTAGCCGATGAGCAGTACTTC.